Each of the 30 T cell receptor beta chains below was sequenced from the same sample in a study of blood T cell repertoires in COVID-19. The table came from immunoSEQ multiplex PCR; TCRdb's copy has only in-frame clones and leaves some out. Of around 140,000 clones listed, 80% to 90% are singletons. Sequenced input: peripheral blood. These receptors were taken from a man aged 45-60 years with active COVID-19.

This clone was seen only once. This chain connects TRBV6-2 or TRBV6-3 to TRBJ2-7, with 14 bases matching TRBD2. From germline, CDR1 is MNHEY and CDR2 SVGEGT. Unmatched junction bases numbered 6, after V lost 2 bases and J lost 0 bases. The CDR3 is made up of 18 amino acids. The CDR3 sequence is CASSYGTSGGLSSYEQYF. The CDR3 DNA is TGTGCCAGCAGTTACGGGACTAGCGGGGGCCTGAGCTCCTACGAGCAGTACTTC.

V and J are TRBV3-1 (or the pseudogene TRBV3-2) and TRBJ2-1; 11 bases agree with TRBD1. The CDR3 length is 16 residues. Germline CDR1 LGHDT, CDR2 YNNKEL (reference sequence). The trim removed 2 bases at V and 2 bases at J, leaving 2 bases unmatched. CDR3 loop: CASSQPGQGAYNEQFF. The CDR3 DNA is TGTGCCAGCAGCCAACCGGGACAGGGGGCCTACAATGAGCAGTTCTTC.

This clone was seen only a few times. The J gene is TRBJ2-2, the V gene TRBV11-1; D remains ambiguous. CDR1 SGHAT and CDR2 FQDESV come from the germline V gene (reference sequence). V gave up 2 bases and J gave up 5 bases, with 6 bases separating them. The CDR3 loop spans 13 amino acids. The CDR3 is CASSLSETGELFF. The CDR3 nucleotides read TGTGCCAGCAGCTTATCTGAGACCGGGGAGCTGTTTTTT.

The rearrangement joins TRBV5-5 to TRBJ2-3; D may be TRBD1 (6 bases). The CDR3 sequence is 14 residues long. V lost 3 bases, J lost 0 bases, and 8 bases lay in between. Germline CDR1 is SGHKS and CDR2 is YYEKEE (reference sequence). The chain's CDR3 is CASSWDTSTDTQYF. DNA of the CDR3: TGTGCCAGCAGCTGGGACACTAGCACAGATACGCAGTATTTT.

V and J are TRBV4-2 and TRBJ2-5; 9 nucleotides line up with TRBD2. V was pared by 4 bases and J by 4 bases, with 16 bases of the junction left unmatched. CDR3 length: 18 residues. Germline CDR1 LGHNA, CDR2 YNFKEQ. DNA for the CDR3: TGTGCCAGCAGCCCGGAGGGGGGGCGAGCGGGGGGAGCAGAGACCCAGTACTTC. The encoded protein is CASSPEGGRAGGAETQYF.

Only one count was recorded for this clone. This rearrangement joins TRBV5-1 to TRBJ2-7; 10 nucleotides agree with TRBD2. The CDR3 spans 15 residues. J was trimmed by 2 bases and V by 4 bases; bases with no gene match: 6. CDR1 is SGHRS, CDR2 YFSETQ, per germline. Written as DNA, the CDR3 is TGCGCCAGCAGCATCCGGACTAGCGGACCCTACGAGCAGTACTTC. This sequence encodes CASSIRTSGPYEQYF.

The V call is TRBV5-6, the J call TRBJ1-2, with 12 bases aligning to TRBD1. Germline assignment: CDR1 SGHDT and CDR2 YYEEEE. CDR3 length: 16 amino acids. The ends lost 3 bases at V and 5 bases at J; junction bases unmatched: 8. The DNA of the CDR3 is TGTGCCAGCAGCTCAGGGACAGGGGGCCTGCGGTATGGCTACACCTTC. Residues: CASSSGTGGLRYGYTF.

The chain links TRBV11-2 to TRBJ1-1; maybe TRBD1 (6 bases). Trimming shortened V by 5 bases and J by 5 bases, and 21 bases separated the two germline ends. Germline V lookup: CDR1 SGHAT, CDR2 FQNNGV. The CDR3 runs to 16 residues. This CDR3 reads CASSPPRSGGATEAFF. CDR3 in DNA: TGTGCCAGCAGCCCCCCTCGAAGTGGGGGGGCGACTGAAGCTTTCTTT.

In its sample, this clone was seen once. The chain links TRBV6-1 to TRBJ1-4; possibly TRBD1 for D (5 bases). The CDR3 runs 16 residues. The germline V gene has CDR1 MNHNS and CDR2 SASEGT. Trimming took off 2 bases at V and 3 bases at J, with 13 bases between the two ends. The CDR3 reads CASSERQGGPNEKLFF. CDR3 in DNA: TGTGCCAGCAGTGAAAGGCAGGGAGGGCCTAATGAAAAACTGTTTTTT.

This chain connects TRBV19 to TRBJ2-5; TRBD2 matches at 10 bases. J gave up 0 bases and V 5 bases, and 3 bases lay outside the gene matches. The CDR3 totals 15 residues. Germline CDR1 and CDR2: LNHDA and SQIVND (reference sequence). CDR3 sequence (DNA): TGTGCCAGTAGTCCAGGACTAGCGGACCAAGAGACCCAGTACTTC. Its protein is CASSPGLADQETQYF. The full variable domain, completed using reference TRBV19 and TRBJ2-5, is DGGITQSPKYLFRKEGQNVTLSCEQNLNHDAMYWYRQDPGQGLRLIYYSQIVNDFQKGDIAEGYSVSREKKESFPLTVTSAQKNPTAFYLCASSPGLADQETQYFGPGTRLLVL.

V is TRBV12-3 or TRBV12-4 and J is TRBJ2-1, with TRBD2 identical over 7 bases. This CDR3 contains 12 residues. Trimming cost V 6 bases and J 15 bases; bases outside gene matches: 11. DNA for the CDR3: TGTGCCAGCAGGACCTCGGGAGGTCCCCCGTTCTTC. Amino acid sequence: CASRTSGGPPFF.

The J gene is TRBJ1-3, the V gene TRBV5-6; 8 nucleotides line up with TRBD1. CDR3 length equals 17 residues. Germline V CDR1 and CDR2: SGHDT, YYEEEE. V lost 0 bases and J lost 0; bases outside the gene matches: 5. The CDR3 spells CASSLAGGLSSGNTIYF. The CDR3 DNA reads as TGTGCCAGCAGCTTGGCAGGGGGCTTGAGCTCTGGAAACACCATATATTTT.

The gene calls are TRBV5-6 and TRBJ2-1; TRBD1 matches 9 bases. J was trimmed by 3 bases and V by 5 bases; bases with no gene match: 9. Germline V CDR1 and CDR2: SGHDT, YYEEEE. CDR3 length: 16 amino acids. The CDR3 nucleotides read TGTGCCAGCAGTCCCGGGACAGGGCCACTCTACAATGAGCAGTTCTTC. Its protein product is CASSPGTGPLYNEQFF.

The V call is TRBV29-1, the J call TRBJ1-1; 7 bases line up with TRBD1. After removal of 5 bases from V and 6 bases from J, the junction contained 3 bases not matched to a gene. CDR1 and CDR2 from the germline V gene are SQVTM and ANQGSEA. This CDR3 has 11 residues. CDR3 bases: TGCAGCGTTCAGGGGGGAGCTGAAGCTTTCTTT. It specifies CSVQGGAEAFF.

The CDR3 nucleotides read TGTGCCAGCAGCTTGGCCCGAGAAAACTATGGCTACACCTTC. Its protein product is CASSLARENYGYTF. The chain recombines TRBV5-4 with TRBJ1-2; D not certain. Trimming cost V 0 bases and J 2 bases, with 8 bases left between them. The CDR3 contains 14 residues. The germline V gene encodes CDR1 SGHNT and CDR2 YYREEE (reference sequence).

The CDR3 nucleotides read TGTGCCAGCAGCCCAGGGGAACAGTACTTC. Translation: CASSPGEQYF. The chain links TRBV7-3 to TRBJ2-5; a weak D match, TRBD1 (6 bases). The CDR3 consists of 10 residues. Germline V gene lookup returns CDR1 SGHTA and CDR2 FQGTGA. V gave up 5 bases and J gave up 11 bases, with 9 bases separating them.

The genes are TRBV3-1 (or the pseudogene TRBV3-2) and TRBJ1-3, with TRBD1 matching over 7 bases. The CDR3 contains 15 residues. Germline V gene lookup returns CDR1 LGHDT and CDR2 YNNKEL (reference sequence). The J segment lost 3 bases and the V segment lost 6 bases, leaving 8 bases of the junction unmatched. The CDR3 DNA sequence: TGTGCCAGCAGTGGCGCAGGGGGACGTGGAAACACCATATATTTT. Its protein is CASSGAGGRGNTIYF.

This clone was detected a few times. The gene calls are TRBV9 and TRBJ2-7, with D maybe TRBD2 (7 bases). The CDR3 is made up of 15 amino acids. Germline V gene lookup returns CDR1 SGDLS and CDR2 YYNGEE. V lost 0 bases, J lost 2 bases, and 12 bases lay in between. CDR3 residues: CASSVGGGNAYEQYF. CDR3 nucleotide sequence: TGTGCCAGCAGCGTAGGCGGGGGCAATGCCTACGAGCAGTACTTC.

This clone was recorded only once. Lacking the conserved final phenylalanine or tryptophan, this CDR3 likely reflects a read error. It is unclear where the CDR3 begins or ends on the DNA, so no DNA is shown, and the CDR3 is as TCRdb lists it. The chain uses TRBV27 and TRBJ2-3; the listed D gene, TRBD2, was not tested against the DNA. Germline CDR1 reads MNHEY; CDR2 reads SMNVEV (reference sequence). The CDR3 sequence runs 12 residues, both termini included. This chain's CDR3 is CASSSAGGDLFA.

This clone was seen many times. The chain recombines TRBV5-4 with TRBJ1-1; D possibly corresponds to TRBD1 (5 bases). This CDR3 contains 13 residues. Germline-derived CDR1 and CDR2 are SGHNT and YYREEE (reference sequence). Trimming took 9 bases from V and 5 from J, leaving 17 bases between them. This CDR3 reads CATWVEGSTEAFF. The CDR3 coding sequence is TGTGCCACCTGGGTGGAGGGGTCGACTGAAGCTTTCTTT. Together with reference TRBV5-4 and TRBJ1-1, the CDR3 gives the full variable domain: ETGVTQSPTHLIKTRGQQVTLRCSSQSGHNTVSWYQQALGQGPQFIFQYYREEENGRGNFPPRFSGLQFPNYSSELNVNALELDDSALYLCATWVEGSTEAFFGQGTRLTVV.

The J gene is TRBJ1-4, the V gene TRBV15; 9 bases match TRBD1. CDR1 and CDR2 from the germline V gene are LNHNV and YYDKDF (reference sequence). There are 14 residues in the CDR3. J gave up 10 bases and V 5 bases, and 8 bases lay outside the gene matches. CDR3 bases: TGTGCCACCAGCGCGGGACAGGGTACAGGAAAACTGTTTTTT. Translating it yields CATSAGQGTGKLFF.

This rearrangement joins TRBV9 to TRBJ2-1; 9 bases align to TRBD2. The ends lost 6 bases at V and 6 bases at J; junction bases unmatched: 13. CDR1 is SGDLS, CDR2 YYNGEE, per germline. The CDR3 length is 16 residues. The CDR3 reads CASTPARGGASNEQFF. The CDR3 region has the DNA TGTGCCAGCACCCCGGCTCGCGGGGGGGCCTCCAATGAGCAGTTCTTC.

The chain couples TRBV2 to TRBJ1-4; weak D call: TRBD1 (6 bases). Germline-derived CDR1 and CDR2 are SNHLY and FYNNEI. This CDR3 spans 15 amino acids. Trimming took 6 bases from V and 4 from J, leaving 15 bases between them. The CDR3 here is CASRFTGRNNEKLFF. CDR3 DNA sequence: TGTGCCAGCAGGTTCACAGGGAGAAATAATGAAAAACTGTTTTTT.

The chain uses TRBV6-1 and TRBJ1-2; D is unresolved. Germline assignment: CDR1 MNHNS and CDR2 SASEGT. V gave up 1 base and J gave up 8 bases, with 14 bases separating them. The CDR3 consists of 14 residues. As DNA, the CDR3 is TGTGCCAGCAGTGAAGAATCTGGCGGGCGGGGCTACACCTTC. It translates to CASSEESGGRGYTF.

The V and J genes are TRBV5-1 and TRBJ2-7, with D unclear. CDR3 size: 14 residues. Looked up from germline, CDR1 is SGHRS and CDR2 is YFSETQ. The ends were cut back, 0 bases at V and 0 bases at J, with 7 bases in the middle. CDR3: CASSLAGTSYEQYF. The CDR3 nucleotides read TGCGCCAGCAGCTTGGCTGGCACCTCCTACGAGCAGTACTTC.

This chain uses TRBV27 with TRBJ1-2, with TRBD1 as a possible D gene (6 bases). Per the germline V gene, CDR1 is MNHEY and CDR2 is SMNVEV (reference sequence). CDR3 length equals 14 residues. V lost 6 bases to trimming and J lost 4 bases, with 15 bases between them. DNA for the CDR3: TGTGCCAGCAGCAGCACGGACAGCTTCTATGGCTACACCTTC. It specifies CASSSTDSFYGYTF.

The DNA of the CDR3 is TGTGCCAGCAGCTTTGTAAGGACAAGCACAGATACGCAGTATTTT. It specifies CASSFVRTSTDTQYF. This rearrangement joins TRBV11-2 to TRBJ2-3; the D gene is possibly TRBD1 (5 bases). This CDR3 spans 15 amino acids. Per germline, CDR1 SGHAT and CDR2 FQNNGV. The germline V and J ends were trimmed by 3 bases and 0 bases, with 10 bases remaining between them. The whole variable domain, remainder taken from reference TRBV11-2 and TRBJ2-3, is EAGVAQSPRYKIIEKRQSVAFWCNPISGHATLYWYQQILGQGPKLLIQFQNNGVVDDSQLPKDRFSAERLKGVDSTLKIQPAKLEDSAVYLCASSFVRTSTDTQYFGPGTRLTVL.

Remarks on this clone: Other DNA sequences in this sample translate to the same CDR3. This sequence joins TRBV30 and TRBJ1-5, with D perhaps TRBD1 (5 bases). Germline V CDR1 and CDR2: GTSNPN, SVGIG (reference sequence). The CDR3 runs 13 residues. V gave up 2 bases and J gave up 4 bases, with 9 bases separating them. The CDR3 spells CAWSSRDNQPQHF. DNA of the CDR3: TGTGCCTGGAGTTCCAGGGATAATCAGCCCCAGCATTTT. The full variable domain, with the rest looked up from reference TRBV30 and TRBJ1-5, is SQTIHQWPATLVQPVGSPLSLECTVEGTSNPNLYWYRQAAGRGLQLLFYSVGIGQISSEVPQNLSASRPQDRQFILSSKKLLLSDSGFYLCAWSSRDNQPQHFGDGTRLSIL.

A single count supports this clone. The J gene is TRBJ2-7, the V gene TRBV7-8; TRBD1 agrees at 11 bases. This CDR3 is 15 amino acids long. Unmatched junction bases numbered 6, after V lost 5 bases and J lost 3 bases. Germline-derived CDR1 and CDR2 are SGHVS and FQNEAQ. CDR3 nucleotide sequence: TGTGCCAGCAGCATAGGACAGGGGGCTTTCTACGAGCAGTACTTC. It specifies CASSIGQGAFYEQYF.

The J gene is TRBJ2-7, the V gene TRBV12-3 or TRBV12-4, with unresolved D. V was cut by 8 bases and J by 6 bases, with 11 bases left in between. This CDR3 has 11 amino acids. CDR3 DNA sequence: TGTGCCAGCGGTGGAGCGTTCGAGCAGTACTTC. This encodes CASGGAFEQYF.